This T cell receptor beta chain is from a study of blood T cell repertoires in COVID-19 (dated by TCRdb to 2018 to 2021). Context from the whole study: Collaborator samples came from the United States, Italy and Spain and covered acute and convalescent phases of COVID-19. HLA class I and class II types, where available, came from metadata supplied by the sample provider rather than from assay-based typing. Subjects who had been exposed to COVID-19, were actively infected with it, or had recovered from it provided the deeply sampled blood TCRbeta repertoires that made up the dataset. The sample metadata nearly always contained a de-identified subject ID, COVID-19 status, age in years and sex. A freely available public database, intended as a resource for researchers studying the immune response to SARS-CoV-2, is where the repertoires were released. The prospective study material was composed of cDNA or gDNA derived from T cells, B-cell-depleted T cells, or PBMCs. The samples were drawn from two sources: the first 160 participants of the ongoing ImmuneRACE study, and over 1,000 subjects contributed by 6 global collaborators.

CDR1 SGDLS and CDR2 YYNGEE were looked up in the germline V gene. Measured from the cysteine to the phenylalanine, the CDR3 is 15 residues long. Only the CDR3 DNA is retained, 45 bases long and in frame from the first base. V lost 2 bases and J lost 3 bases; the stretch between them is 15 bases long. Participants in the prospective study were enrolled through a virtual design, were aged roughly 18 to 100 years, and lived in roughly 25 United States geographic areas. To assign participants to cohorts, the prospective study relied on clinical history that participants themselves reported in a screening survey and a study questionnaire. Each participant in the prospective study had whole blood, serum and a nasopharyngeal or oropharyngeal swab collected by mobile phlebotomists. Additional blood draws and questionnaires over an approximately 2-month period could optionally be provided by prospective study participants. Prospective study blood samples were shipped either frozen or at room temperature before DNA extraction.

Notes on this clone: No antigen is known for it. Base qualities were left out, and no much larger clone turns up one base away.

TCRbeta CDR3 regions were amplified from genomic DNA using the immunoSEQ Assay, a bias-controlled multiplex PCR. The original methods were these. The number of nucleated cells in each sample was estimated from the amplification of reference gene primers within the assay. To quantify the absolute abundance of each unique TCRbeta CDR3 rearrangement, sequence reads were collapsed and filtered. For each sample, productive Simpson clonality was calculated as the square root of Simpson's diversity index over productive rearrangements. Entries here come from immuneACCESS through TCRdb and include only in-frame sequences with V and J called. Some clones fail to appear in such tables; in the studies checked, an unresolved V gene covers under half of the shortfall, and the cause of the remainder is unknown. From that table come the V and J calls and clone size; the DNA was used to work out D and trimming. The sample profile shows some 150,000 clones; approximately 88% of them were found once. 1.2% of the sample lies in the top ten.

What the work shows at the level of the full study, not this receptor alone: The quantity of clinical and demographic metadata differed by source and by participant and was supplied without curation.

The specimen sequenced was PBMCs or T cells enriched from blood (not recorded which). This chain joins TRBV9 to TRBJ2-7; TRBD2 might be the D gene, on 7 matching bases. The receptor was isolated from a young woman with acute COVID-19. The base sequence is TGTGCCAGCAGCGTGGGGGCGGGAGAACTCTACGAGCAGTACTTC. This codes for CASSVGAGELYEQYF. The entire variable domain, with the stretches around the CDR3 drawn from the reference TRBV9 and TRBJ2-7 proteins, is DSGVTQTPKHLITATGQRVTLRCSPRSGDLSVYWYQQSLDQGLQFLIQYYNGEERAKGNILERFSAQQFPDLHSELNLSSLELGDSALYFCASSVGAGELYEQYFGPGTRLTVT.